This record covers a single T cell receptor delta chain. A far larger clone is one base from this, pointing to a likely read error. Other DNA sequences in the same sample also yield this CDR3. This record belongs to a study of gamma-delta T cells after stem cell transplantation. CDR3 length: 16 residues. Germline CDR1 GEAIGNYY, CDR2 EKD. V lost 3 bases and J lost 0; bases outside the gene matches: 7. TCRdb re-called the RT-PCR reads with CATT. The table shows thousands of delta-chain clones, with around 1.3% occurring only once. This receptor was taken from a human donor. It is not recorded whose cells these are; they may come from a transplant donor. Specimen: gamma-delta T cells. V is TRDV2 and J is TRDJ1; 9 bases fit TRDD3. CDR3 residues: CACDGLLGENTDKLIF. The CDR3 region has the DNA TGTGCCTGTGACGGCCTACTGGGGGAAAACACCGATAAACTCATCTTT.